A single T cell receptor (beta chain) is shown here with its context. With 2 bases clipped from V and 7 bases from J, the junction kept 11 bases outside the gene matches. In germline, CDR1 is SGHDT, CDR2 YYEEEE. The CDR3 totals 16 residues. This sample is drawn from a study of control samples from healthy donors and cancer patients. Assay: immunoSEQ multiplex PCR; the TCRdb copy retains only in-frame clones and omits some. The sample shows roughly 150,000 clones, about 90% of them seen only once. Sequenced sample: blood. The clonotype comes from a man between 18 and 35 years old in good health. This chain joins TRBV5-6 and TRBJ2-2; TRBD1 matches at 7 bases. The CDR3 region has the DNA TGTGCCAGCAGCTTCCCAACCGGGACAGAGGGCGGGGAGCTGTTTTTT. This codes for CASSFPTGTEGGELFF.